This T cell receptor (beta chain) was observed in a study of T-cell reconstitution after alpha-beta-depleted transplantation in children. V lost 2 bases and J 4 bases, leaving 12 bases between the germline ends. The CDR3 is 15 residues long. Germline CDR1 is SEHNR and CDR2 is FQNEAQ (reference sequence). This clonotype was counted at least ten times. The library targeted TCRbeta and was prepared with unique molecular identifiers. One entry per CDR3 protein results from TCRdb running MiXCR on the PCR reads. Altogether 170,000 or so distinct CDR3 sequences are present, 6.5% to 7.5% being singletons, with the ten largest covering more than 2.5%.

The rearrangement uses TRBV7-9 and TRBJ1-3; perhaps TRBD1 as D (6 bases). The sequence derives from a human donor who donated a stem cell graft to a child with Wiskott-Aldrich syndrome. The sequencing used PBMCs from the stem cell graft donor, collected from the stem cell graft. The CDR3 coding sequence is TGTGCCAGCAGCTTAACACAGGGTCCCGGAAACACCATATATTTT. Residues: CASSLTQGPGNTIYF. Complete variable domain (other parts from reference TRBV7-9 and TRBJ1-3): DTGVSQNPRHKITKRGQNVTFRCDPISEHNRLYWYRQTLGQGPEFLTYFQNEAQLEKSRLLSDRFSAERPKGSFSTLEIQRTEQGDSAMYLCASSLTQGPGNTIYFGEGSWLTVV.